This T cell receptor (beta chain) was sequenced for a study of OX40 agonist ivuxolimab in advanced cancers. The CDR3 loop spans 17 amino acids. The V segment lost 5 bases and the J segment 5 bases; nucleotides outside the gene matches: 9. The germline gives CDR1 SEHNR, CDR2 FQNEAQ (reference sequence). Generated by immunoSEQ multiplex PCR, the TCRdb table keeps only in-frame clones and is missing some. Of around 56,000 clones in the sample, about 85% were seen once. This receptor was obtained from an adult with an advanced solid tumor such as melanoma, head and neck, liver or kidney cancer. The sequences come from CD4+ or CD8+ T cells sorted from blood, collected in a trial of the OX40 agonist ivuxolimab. The chain is built from TRBV7-9 and TRBJ2-3; the match to TRBD2 covers 14 bases. The CDR3 region is CASSPGLAGVPGDTQYF. CDR3 coding DNA: TGTGCCAGCAGCCCGGGACTAGCGGGAGTCCCGGGAGATACGCAGTATTTT.